These 24 T cell receptor beta chains share one sample of origin, sequenced in a study of T cell responses to AZD1222 COVID-19 vaccine. Generated by immunoSEQ multiplex PCR, the TCRdb table keeps only in-frame clones and is missing some. Among some 150,000 clones, 75% to 95% were seen once, and the ten largest hold 3.2%. Sample: peripheral blood, taken 28 days after the second AZD1222 dose. The receptor set was obtained from an adult who received the AZD1222 COVID-19 vaccine.

The chain links TRBV29-1 to TRBJ2-2; no firm D call. The length of the CDR3 is 15 residues. Germline CDR1 reads SQVTM; CDR2 reads ANQGSEA. V was cut by 0 bases and J by 7 bases, with 15 bases left in between. As DNA, the CDR3 is TGCAGCGTTGAAGATCCCCGGCGGCCGGGCGGGGAGCTGTTTTTT. As protein: CSVEDPRRPGGELFF.

In this sample, this clone turned up once. This chain uses TRBV6-5 with TRBJ1-1; D is uncertain. Trimming removed 0 bases at V and 1 base at J, with 6 bases between. The CDR3 has 14 residues. CDR1 is MNHEY and CDR2 is SVGAGI in the germline V gene. The CDR3: CASSYSGRNTEAFF. The CDR3 nucleotides read TGTGCCAGCAGTTACTCGGGTCGGAACACTGAAGCTTTCTTT.

The chain links TRBV13 to TRBJ2-1, with TRBD2 matching over 12 bases. Germline CDR1 reads PRHDT; CDR2 reads FYEKMQ (reference sequence). V dropped 5 bases and J dropped 6; count of bases not matched to a gene: 8. The length of the CDR3 is 16 residues. This chain's CDR3 is CASSPLAGGPSNEQFF. CDR3 nucleotides: TGTGCCAGCAGCCCGCTAGCGGGAGGGCCAAGCAATGAGCAGTTCTTC.

The V gene is TRBV4-1, the J gene TRBJ2-5; D may be TRBD1 or TRBD2 (7 bases each). The CDR3 runs to 14 residues. Looked up from germline, CDR1 is MGHRA and CDR2 is YSYEKL. The V end lost 4 bases, the J end lost 4 bases, and 13 bases lay between the germline ends. CDR3 loop: CASSLQGRGETQYF. The CDR3 DNA reads TGCGCCAGCAGCCTACAGGGGAGGGGAGAGACCCAGTACTTC.

V gene TRBV6-4 combines with J gene TRBJ1-2, with 7 bases identical to TRBD1. The CDR3 runs to 15 residues. J lost 2 bases, V lost 5 bases, and 8 bases had no gene match. CDR1 is MRHNA, CDR2 SNTAGT, per germline. CDR3 nucleotides: TGTGCCAGCAGTCCTTCGGACAGGAAGAACTATGGCTACACCTTC. Encoded protein: CASSPSDRKNYGYTF.

Here the CDR3 reads CASSLGSSGANVLTF. CDR3 nucleotides: TGCGCCAGCAGCTTGGGAAGCTCTGGGGCCAACGTCCTGACTTTC. The genes are TRBV5-1 and TRBJ2-6; D is unclear. Trimming left V 0 bases short and J 0 bases short, with 4 bases between. This CDR3 comprises 15 residues. Germline-derived CDR1 and CDR2 are SGHRS and YFSETQ. Using reference TRBV5-1 and TRBJ2-6 for the parts outside the CDR3, the full variable domain is KAGVTQTPRYLIKTRGQQVTLSCSPISGHRSVSWYQQTPGQGLQFLFEYFSETQRNKGNFPGRFSGRQFSNSRSEMNVSTLELGDSALYLCASSLGSSGANVLTFGAGSRLTVL.

V and J are TRBV6-1 and TRBJ2-5; a possible D gene is TRBD1 (5 bases). Trimming left V 1 base short and J 1 base short, with 13 bases between. Germline V gene lookup returns CDR1 MNHNS and CDR2 SASEGT. This CDR3 has 16 residues. The CDR3 sequence is CASSEVSQGPQETQYF. For the CDR3, the DNA is TGTGCCAGCAGTGAAGTTTCCCAGGGTCCCCAAGAGACCCAGTACTTC.

V gene TRBV9 combines with J gene TRBJ2-2; D gene unclear. CDR1 SGDLS and CDR2 YYNGEE come from the germline V gene. V lost 0 bases, J lost 4 bases, and 10 bases lay in between. The CDR3 runs to 15 residues. CDR3 in DNA: TGTGCCAGCAGCGTAGACTACCCGAGCACCGGGGAGCTGTTTTTT. Protein sequence: CASSVDYPSTGELFF.

The chain links TRBV5-4 to TRBJ2-7, with 7 nucleotides matching TRBD2. Unmatched junction bases numbered 9, after V lost 4 bases and J lost 2 bases. Germline CDR1 is SGHNT and CDR2 is YYREEE (reference sequence). This CDR3 has 15 residues. CDR3: CASSPGPAGPYEQYF. DNA of the CDR3: TGTGCCAGCAGCCCGGGACCAGCGGGACCCTACGAGCAGTACTTC.

The V and J genes are TRBV5-4 and TRBJ2-1, with D hard to call. Germline assignment: CDR1 SGHNT and CDR2 YYREEE (reference sequence). Trimming took off 0 bases at V and 0 bases at J, with 7 bases between the two ends. The CDR3 has 15 amino acids. The CDR3 DNA reads TGTGCCAGCAGCTTGGGCCTGGGCTCCTACAATGAGCAGTTCTTC. Amino acids: CASSLGLGSYNEQFF.

The CDR3 bases are TGTGCCAGCTCACCGGACAGGGGAAGAGAAAACATTCAGTACTTC. Translating it yields CASSPDRGRENIQYF. The chain is built from TRBV18 and TRBJ2-4, with 9 bases that match TRBD1. The J segment lost 5 bases and the V segment lost 3 bases, leaving 5 bases of the junction unmatched. This CDR3 is built from 15 residues. In germline, CDR1 is KGHSH, CDR2 LQKENI.

This clone has just one count. This rearrangement joins TRBV9 to TRBJ1-2; D call uncertain. This CDR3 spans 16 amino acids. Trimming took off 0 bases at V and 0 bases at J, with 12 bases between the two ends. The germline V gene has CDR1 SGDLS and CDR2 YYNGEE. CDR3 protein: CASSVGGGGSNYGYTF. Here the CDR3 DNA reads TGTGCCAGCAGCGTAGGGGGAGGCGGGTCTAACTATGGCTACACCTTC.

This clone has more than one count but fewer than ten. The chain carries TRBV18 and TRBJ1-5, with 11 positions matching TRBD1. CDR3 length: 13 amino acids. Per the germline V gene, CDR1 is KGHSH and CDR2 is LQKENI. Losses at the gene ends were 6 bases for V and 7 bases for J; bases not matched to a gene: 2. The CDR3 region is CASSGDRGQPQHF. The CDR3 DNA sequence: TGTGCCAGCTCCGGGGACAGGGGGCAGCCCCAGCATTTT. The whole variable domain, remainder taken from reference TRBV18 and TRBJ1-5, is NAGVMQNPRHLVRRRGQEARLRCSPMKGHSHVYWYRQLPEEGLKFMVYLQKENIIDESGMPKERFSAEFPKEGPSILRIQQVVRGDSAAYFCASSGDRGQPQHFGDGTRLSIL.

Here the CDR3 reads CASSPVRDSGLHGNQPQHF. CDR3 coding DNA: TGTGCCAGCTCACCTGTCCGGGACTCAGGCCTTCACGGCAATCAGCCCCAGCATTTT. The V call is TRBV18, the J call TRBJ1-5, with TRBD1 as a possible D gene (5 bases). Trimming cost V 3 bases and J 2 bases, with 23 bases left between them. From germline, CDR1 is KGHSH and CDR2 LQKENI. The CDR3 runs to 19 residues.

The chain employs TRBV3-1 (or the pseudogene TRBV3-2) and TRBJ1-1; 7 bases agree with TRBD1. CDR3 length: 14 residues. Trimming cost V 4 bases and J 0 bases; bases outside gene matches: 2. CDR1 and CDR2 from the germline V gene are LGHDT and YNNKEL (reference sequence). CDR3: CASSPTGLNTEAFF. The CDR3 region has the DNA TGTGCCAGCAGCCCGACAGGGTTGAACACTGAAGCTTTCTTT.

The rearrangement links TRBV6-5 to TRBJ2-5; D uncertain. Trimming shortened V by 6 bases and J by 1 base, and 9 bases separated the two germline ends. The germline CDR1 and CDR2 sequences are MNHEY and SVGAGI. The CDR3 totals 13 residues. CDR3 bases: TGTGCCAGCAGCGGAAGTGCCCAAGAGACCCAGTACTTC. Translating it yields CASSGSAQETQYF.

This chain uses TRBV30 with TRBJ2-1, with 14 bases lining up with TRBD2. The CDR3 runs 13 residues. Germline trimming cut 7 bases from V and 9 bases from J; bases unmatched to any gene: 5. The V gene's germline CDR1 is GTSNPN and CDR2 SVGIG (reference sequence). DNA for the CDR3: TGTGCCTCGGGGACTAGCGGGAGAGGTGAGCAGTTCTTC. Amino acids: CASGTSGRGEQFF.

The chain uses TRBV2 and TRBJ2-2; no firm D call. The CDR3 covers 13 residues. The V end lost 5 bases, the J end lost 6 bases, and 10 bases lay between the germline ends. Germline CDR1 and CDR2: SNHLY and FYNNEI. The CDR3 here is CASSPLMAGELFF. As DNA, the CDR3 is TGTGCCAGCAGTCCCCTCATGGCCGGGGAGCTGTTTTTT.

CDR3 in amino acids: CASSLGPGAHNEQFF. Here the CDR3 DNA reads TGCGCCAGCAGCTTGGGGCCGGGTGCACACAATGAGCAGTTCTTC. The rearrangement joins TRBV5-1 to TRBJ2-1; the D is unclear. Germline values: CDR1 SGHRS, CDR2 YFSETQ. V shed 0 bases and J shed 5 bases, with 12 bases lying between them. CDR3 length: 15 residues.

This chain links TRBV4-1 with TRBJ2-3, with D hard to call. The CDR3 loop spans 17 amino acids. Germline lookup yields CDR1 MGHRA and CDR2 YSYEKL. Trimming removed 1 base from V and 2 bases from J, with 16 bases in between. CDR3 sequence: CASSQVSIGRYTDTQYF. For the CDR3, the DNA is TGCGCCAGCAGCCAAGTAAGCATAGGCAGATACACAGATACGCAGTATTTT.

The V and J genes are TRBV24-1 and TRBJ2-1; possibly TRBD1 for D (6 bases). Germline V CDR1 and CDR2: KGHDR, SFDVKD. The CDR3 extends over 16 amino acids. Trimming took off 3 bases at V and 8 bases at J, with 19 bases between the two ends. The CDR3 nucleotides read TGTGCCACCAGTGATCCACCCGGGACACCTGGGGATGAGCAGTTCTTC. This gives the protein CATSDPPGTPGDEQFF.

This chain links TRBV19 with TRBJ1-6; no reliable D call. Germline lookup yields CDR1 LNHDA and CDR2 SQIVND (reference sequence). The V end lost 6 bases, the J end lost 5 bases, and 8 bases lay between the germline ends. This CDR3 is built from 13 residues. The CDR3 DNA reads TGTGCCAGTAGGAACAGCGATAATTCACCCCTCCACTTT. Residues: CASRNSDNSPLHF.

This clone was seen once. The gene calls are TRBV30 and TRBJ1-6, with TRBD1 as a possible D gene (5 bases). The ends were cut back, 1 base at V and 3 bases at J, with 7 bases in the middle. This CDR3 has 14 residues. Germline CDR1 and CDR2: GTSNPN and SVGIG (reference sequence). Here the CDR3 DNA reads TGTGCCTGGAGTGGGGACGGCTATAATTCACCCCTCCACTTT. Its protein is CAWSGDGYNSPLHF. Filled out from reference TRBV30 and TRBJ1-6, the complete variable domain reads SQTIHQWPATLVQPVGSPLSLECTVEGTSNPNLYWYRQAAGRGLQLLFYSVGIGQISSEVPQNLSASRPQDRQFILSSKKLLLSDSGFYLCAWSGDGYNSPLHFGNGTRLTVT.

V and J are TRBV30 and TRBJ1-1; D call uncertain. V lost 2 bases and J 1 base, leaving 11 bases between the germline ends. The CDR3 is made up of 14 amino acids. Germline V lookup: CDR1 GTSNPN, CDR2 SVGIG (reference sequence). CDR3 bases: TGTGCCTGGAGTTTCTCGGGAAGGAACACTGAAGCTTTCTTT. Translating it yields CAWSFSGRNTEAFF. Together with reference TRBV30 and TRBJ1-1, the CDR3 gives the full variable domain: SQTIHQWPATLVQPVGSPLSLECTVEGTSNPNLYWYRQAAGRGLQLLFYSVGIGQISSEVPQNLSASRPQDRQFILSSKKLLLSDSGFYLCAWSFSGRNTEAFFGQGTRLTVV.